The TCR beta chain under discussion was sequenced for a study of blood T cell repertoires in COVID-19. The wider study: Researchers got acute and convalescent COVID-19 samples from the United States, Italy and Spain. The cDNA or gDNA used as material had been derived from T cells, B-cell-depleted T cells, or PBMCs.

Trimming took off 9 bases at V and 3 bases at J, with 11 bases between the two ends. The CDR3 extends over 12 amino acids. Germline loops: CDR1 SEHNR, CDR2 FQNEAQ (reference sequence). As originally analysed: Amplifying reference gene primers gave estimates of nucleated cell counts. Sequencing used immunoSEQ multiplex PCR; TCRdb keeps in-frame clones, though not all of them. The DNA was the basis for D and trimming; V, J and clone size are from that table. The sample yields around 220,000 clones, roughly 80% seen once. This TCR was recovered from a woman over 75 with COVID-19, enrolled during active disease. Sequenced sample: peripheral blood. This chain connects TRBV7-9 to TRBJ1-1; perhaps TRBD1 as D (6 bases). For the CDR3, the DNA is TGTGCCAGTAACAGGGCGGACACTGAAGCTTTCTTT. Residues: CASNRADTEAFF. Variable domain in full (rest from reference TRBV7-9 and TRBJ1-1): DTGVSQNPRHKITKRGQNVTFRCDPISEHNRLYWYRQTLGQGPEFLTYFQNEAQLEKSRLLSDRFSAERPKGSFSTLEIQRTEQGDSAMYLCASNRADTEAFFGQGTRLTVV.